The 17 T cell receptor beta chains listed next were all sequenced from one sample in a study of T cell repertoires in cytomegalovirus infection. Antigen specificity for these receptors is unknown. TCRdb itself ran the reads through MiXCR, one entry per CDR3 protein. The repertoire includes 450,000 to 550,000 distinct CDR3 sequences, roughly 42% of them detected once, and 40% to 50% sits in the top ten. The sample here was cultured PBMCs, taken from culture after CMV antigen stimulation. These receptors came from a human donor in good health (CMV status not recorded). Some clones in this sample may be carry-over from other donors' samples.

This clonotype has a handful of counts. V usage is TRBV5-1 and J usage is TRBJ1-3; no definite D call. V shed 4 bases and J shed 1 base, with 9 bases lying between them. The germline gives CDR1 SGHRS, CDR2 YFSETQ. The CDR3 is 14 amino acids. Written as DNA, the CDR3 is TGCGCCAGCAGCCCGTTGTGGTCTGGAAACACCATATATTTT. This translates into CASSPLWSGNTIYF.

DNA of the CDR3: TGTGCCAGCAGCTTAGCTTGGCAGGGGGTATGGGGCACTGAAGCTTTCTTT. This codes for CASSLAWQGVWGTEAFF. The chain couples TRBV11-2 to TRBJ1-1, with 7 bases lining up with TRBD1. With 1 base clipped from V and 4 bases from J, the junction kept 12 bases outside the gene matches. The V gene's germline CDR1 is SGHAT and CDR2 FQNNGV. The CDR3 loop spans 17 amino acids.

The rearrangement links TRBV5-6 to TRBJ2-1, with D possibly matching TRBD2 (6 bases). Germline V CDR1 and CDR2: SGHDT, YYEEEE. The CDR3 loop spans 14 amino acids. Trimming shortened V by 4 bases and J by 2 bases, and 10 bases separated the two germline ends. The CDR3 sequence: CASSPPGAYNEQFF. For the CDR3, the DNA is TGTGCCAGCAGCCCGCCGGGAGCCTACAATGAGCAGTTCTTC.

This rearrangement joins TRBV5-1 to TRBJ2-5, with 7 bases matching TRBD2. With 6 bases clipped from V and 2 bases from J, the junction kept 13 bases outside the gene matches. This CDR3 is 16 amino acids long. CDR1 and CDR2 (germline): SGHRS, YFSETQ. This CDR3 reads CASTGGGAGPQETQYF. CDR3 DNA sequence: TGCGCCAGCACGGGAGGAGGAGCGGGACCACAAGAGACCCAGTACTTC.

The sample holds a few counts of this clonotype. V and J are TRBV12-3 or TRBV12-4 and TRBJ1-4, with a possible D match to TRBD1 (6 bases). The CDR3 is made up of 14 amino acids. V was cut by 6 bases and J by 12 bases, with 20 bases left in between. DNA of the CDR3: TGTGCCAGCAGCCCAGGGAATTGGGAGGGGGAACTGTTTTTT. It yields the protein CASSPGNWEGELFF.

This chain connects TRBV20-1 to TRBJ2-5; D gene ambiguous. Germline assignment: CDR1 DFQATT and CDR2 SNEGSKA (reference sequence). V was pared by 6 bases and J by 2 bases, with 10 bases between. This CDR3 is 12 amino acids long. The CDR3 nucleotides read TGCAGTGCCAGCAGAGGACAAGAGACCCAGTACTTC. It encodes CSASRGQETQYF.

This clonotype has just a few counts. The gene calls are TRBV7-2 and TRBJ1-2, with D maybe TRBD1 (6 bases). Germline V lookup: CDR1 SGHTA, CDR2 FQGNSA. The V end lost 5 bases, the J end lost 7 bases, and 23 bases lay between the germline ends. This CDR3 is 16 amino acids long. The CDR3 coding sequence is TGTGCCAGCAGCCTAAATTGGGGGGCGGGGGCCCGTGGCTACACCTTC. Encoded protein: CASSLNWGAGARGYTF.

CDR3 sequence reads: CASSAGAETVHTQYF. The CDR3 nucleotides read TGTGCCAGCAGCGCCGGAGCAGAGACGGTCCATACGCAGTATTTT. This chain connects TRBV9 to TRBJ2-3, with D uncertain. This CDR3 is 15 amino acids long. V shed 3 bases and J shed 7 bases, with 18 bases lying between them. The germline V gene has CDR1 SGDLS and CDR2 YYNGEE.

The chain employs TRBV6-2 or TRBV6-3 and TRBJ2-1; TRBD2 agrees at 11 bases. The CDR3 loop spans 17 amino acids. Germline V gene sequence: CDR1 MNHEY, CDR2 SVGEGT. The trim removed 5 bases at V and 7 bases at J, leaving 13 bases unmatched. The chain's CDR3 is CASSTPLSGRALNEQFF. CDR3 DNA sequence: TGTGCCAGCAGTACTCCCCTTAGCGGGAGGGCATTAAATGAGCAGTTCTTC.

In its sample, this clonotype was seen a few times. The chain joins TRBV7-6 to TRBJ1-2; possible D gene TRBD1, 6 bases. The CDR3 has 14 amino acids. Germline CDR1 reads SGHVS; CDR2 reads FNYEAQ. V lost 5 bases and J lost 8, with 18 bases in between. The CDR3 is CASSLLTGTRGYTF. The DNA for the CDR3 is TGTGCCAGCAGCCTCCTGACGGGGACAAGGGGCTACACCTTC.

A remark on this clonotype: One junction end does not reproduce the germline sequence, and a read error may be involved. The V call is TRBV4-1, the J call TRBJ2-7; maybe TRBD2 (5 bases). The germline gives CDR1 MGHRA, CDR2 YSYEKL. CDR3 length: 15 residues. The CDR3 sequence: CASSQEASRYYEQYF. CDR3 coding DNA: TGTGCCAGCAGCCAAGAGGCTAGCCGATACTACGAGCAGTACTTC.

The V call is TRBV6-8, the J call TRBJ2-1; 13 bases agree with TRBD2. Trimming cost V 5 bases and J 8 bases; bases outside gene matches: 15. Germline loops: CDR1 MNHGY, CDR2 SAAAGT. CDR3 length: 18 residues. The CDR3 region has the DNA TGTGCCAGCAGTAGACTAGCGGGGGGCCTGACACCGCGCTATGAGCAGTTCTTC. This translates into CASSRLAGGLTPRYEQFF.

This sequence joins TRBV7-2 and TRBJ2-3; maybe TRBD2 (5 bases). This CDR3 comprises 15 residues. Germline V lookup: CDR1 SGHTA, CDR2 FQGNSA. The V end was cut by 5 bases, the J end by 3 bases, with 15 bases between. DNA of the CDR3: TGTGCCAGCAGCCTAAGGACTCCGGGGACAGATACGCAGTATTTT. Its protein product is CASSLRTPGTDTQYF.

The chain links TRBV20-1 to TRBJ1-4; the D is unclear. Between the trimmed V and J ends, which lost 3 bases and 0 bases, there was a span of 11 bases. From germline, CDR1 is DFQATT and CDR2 SNEGSKA (reference sequence). The CDR3 runs to 15 residues. CDR3 sequence reads: CSASRGSSTNEKLFF. The CDR3 coding sequence is TGCAGTGCTAGTCGGGGATCCTCAACTAATGAAAAACTGTTTTTT.

The chain has TRBV27 and TRBJ2-2; D might be TRBD1 (6 bases). Germline V gives CDR1 MNHEY, CDR2 SMNVEV (reference sequence). CDR3 size: 18 residues. Trimming left V 0 bases short and J 0 bases short, with 14 bases between. CDR3 protein: CASSLSSRGGANTGELFF. CDR3 sequence (DNA): TGTGCCAGCAGTTTATCTTCCAGGGGCGGAGCGAACACCGGGGAGCTGTTTTTT.

The rearrangement joins TRBV6-2 or TRBV6-3 to TRBJ2-7; D remains unclear. V lost 2 bases and J lost 3, with 5 bases in between. Germline assignment: CDR1 MNHEY and CDR2 SVGEGT. CDR3 length equals 12 residues. This CDR3 reads CASSYNNYEQYF. CDR3 DNA sequence: TGTGCCAGCAGTTACAACAACTACGAGCAGTACTTC.

In its sample, this clonotype was seen a few times. This chain links TRBV19 with TRBJ1-5; D gene unclear. The CDR3 consists of 14 residues. V dropped 1 base and J dropped 0 bases, with 4 bases sitting between them. In germline, CDR1 is LNHDA, CDR2 SQIVND (reference sequence). CDR3: CASSIGYSNQPQHF. The CDR3 DNA reads TGTGCCAGTAGTATAGGATATAGCAATCAGCCCCAGCATTTT. Based on the CDR3 plus reference TRBV19 and TRBJ1-5, the full variable domain is DGGITQSPKYLFRKEGQNVTLSCEQNLNHDAMYWYRQDPGQGLRLIYYSQIVNDFQKGDIAEGYSVSREKKESFPLTVTSAQKNPTAFYLCASSIGYSNQPQHFGDGTRLSIL.